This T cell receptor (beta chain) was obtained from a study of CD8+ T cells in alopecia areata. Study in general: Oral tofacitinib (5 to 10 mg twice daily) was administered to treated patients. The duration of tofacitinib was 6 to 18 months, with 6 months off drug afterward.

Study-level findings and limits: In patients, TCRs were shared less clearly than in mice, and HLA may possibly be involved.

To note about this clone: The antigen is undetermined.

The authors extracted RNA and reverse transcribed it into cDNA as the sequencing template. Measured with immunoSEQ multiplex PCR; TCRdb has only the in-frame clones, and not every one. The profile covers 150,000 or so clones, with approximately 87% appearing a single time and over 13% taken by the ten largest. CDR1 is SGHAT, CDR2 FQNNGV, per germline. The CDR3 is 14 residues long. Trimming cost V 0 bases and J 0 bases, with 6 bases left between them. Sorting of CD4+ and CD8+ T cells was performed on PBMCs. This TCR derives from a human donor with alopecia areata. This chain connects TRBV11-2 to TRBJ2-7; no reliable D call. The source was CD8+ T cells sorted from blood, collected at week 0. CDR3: CASSLEASSYEQYF. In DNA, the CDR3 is TGTGCCAGCAGCTTAGAGGCAAGCTCCTACGAGCAGTACTTC.